Listed below are T cell receptor beta chains from one sample, sequenced in a study of CD8+CD57+ T cells in acquired aplastic anemia. TCRdb independently ran MiXCR on the reads; one entry per CDR3 protein. This table holds under 500,000 distinct CDR3 sequences, under 40% found once. The specimen sequenced was sorted CD4+, CD8+, or CD8+CD57+ T cells (not recorded which) from PBMCs. All receptors derive from a human donor with aplastic anemia. Each CDR3 is given with its conserved first and last residue.

v_gene: TRBV2
j_gene: TRBJ2-5
CDR3aa: CASMSEQEQETQYF

v_gene: TRBV7-9
j_gene: TRBJ2-5
CDR3aa: CASRRTSANQETQYF

v_gene: TRBV6-2/TRBV6-3
j_gene: TRBJ1-1
CDR3aa: CASVAVLRNTEAFF

v_gene: TRBV30
j_gene: TRBJ2-7
CDR3aa: CAWRTGQGFSYEQYF

v_gene: TRBV3-1
j_gene: TRBJ1-3
CDR3aa: CASSQESWASVDSGNTIYF

v_gene: TRBV19
j_gene: TRBJ1-1
CDR3aa: CASSTQGFSEAFF

v_gene: TRBV29-1
j_gene: TRBJ2-7
CDR3aa: CSVDFEGSSYEQYF

v_gene: TRBV19
j_gene: TRBJ2-2
CDR3aa: CASSIVRTLDTGELFF

v_gene: TRBV7-8
j_gene: TRBJ2-7
CDR3aa: CASSPLFYEQYF

v_gene: TRBV11-1
j_gene: TRBJ1-2
CDR3aa: CASSARRTPGFYGYTF

v_gene: TRBV10-2
j_gene: TRBJ1-5
CDR3aa: CASTGGSGGLGNQPQHF

v_gene: TRBV2
j_gene: TRBJ1-2
CDR3aa: CASSGPRLSGCTF

v_gene: TRBV5-4
j_gene: TRBJ1-1
CDR3aa: CASSKGQGGNLNTEAFF

v_gene: TRBV10-3
j_gene: TRBJ1-2
CDR3aa: CAISEGGSNYGYTF

v_gene: TRBV7-8
j_gene: TRBJ1-5
CDR3aa: CASSLLAQHSNQPQHF

v_gene: TRBV20-1
j_gene: TRBJ1-2
CDR3aa: CSARDRDRGGGYTF

v_gene: TRBV15
j_gene: TRBJ2-3
CDR3aa: CATSSRLAGGADTQYF

v_gene: TRBV7-2
j_gene: TRBJ1-2
CDR3aa: CASSLAEGPRDGYTF

v_gene: TRBV19
j_gene: TRBJ1-1
CDR3aa: CASSIAVGMNTEAFF

v_gene: TRBV15
j_gene: TRBJ2-7
CDR3aa: CASSRDRDISYEQYF

v_gene: TRBV7-2
j_gene: TRBJ1-1
CDR3aa: CASSRDRGLRAFF

v_gene: TRBV24-1
j_gene: TRBJ2-2
CDR3aa: CATGGSRAGGELFF

v_gene: TRBV10-3
j_gene: TRBJ1-4
CDR3aa: CAISVSTKGEKLFF

v_gene: TRBV15
j_gene: TRBJ2-6
CDR3aa: CATSRVVSGANVLTF

v_gene: TRBV20-1
j_gene: TRBJ2-3
CDR3aa: CSASMLAENTDTQYF

v_gene: TRBV5-1
j_gene: TRBJ2-7
CDR3aa: CASSPTGRGEQYF

v_gene: TRBV25-1
j_gene: TRBJ1-4
CDR3aa: CASSSQLGQTATEKLFF

v_gene: TRBV5-1
j_gene: TRBJ2-5
CDR3aa: CASGKGLAGAGAQYF

v_gene: TRBV15
j_gene: TRBJ2-3
CDR3aa: CATSRGPTPQGTDTQYF

v_gene: TRBV12-3/TRBV12-4
j_gene: TRBJ2-1
CDR3aa: CASSFSTTYNEQFF

v_gene: TRBV25-1
j_gene: TRBJ2-1
CDR3aa: CASSRSLATYNEQFF

v_gene: TRBV20-1
j_gene: TRBJ2-1
CDR3aa: CSAIWAKDYNEQFF

v_gene: TRBV10-3
j_gene: TRBJ1-6
CDR3aa: CAISPGPRNYNSPLHF

v_gene: TRBV4-3
j_gene: TRBJ1-2
CDR3aa: CASSLTGGYSYGYTF

v_gene: TRBV11-2
j_gene: TRBJ2-7
CDR3aa: CASSLDPGSYEQYF

v_gene: TRBV20-1
j_gene: TRBJ1-1
CDR3aa: CSAGGTGRNTEAFF

v_gene: TRBV12-3/TRBV12-4
j_gene: TRBJ1-2
CDR3aa: CASSFLYGATVDGYTF

v_gene: TRBV14
j_gene: TRBJ2-4
CDR3aa: CASSRSSRVAKNIQYF

v_gene: TRBV19
j_gene: TRBJ1-6
CDR3aa: CASGAGTGNSPLHF

v_gene: TRBV20-1
j_gene: TRBJ2-7
CDR3aa: CSAREYKGQNEQYF

v_gene: TRBV7-2
j_gene: TRBJ1-1
CDR3aa: CTSSLGTGDTEAFF

v_gene: TRBV7-7
j_gene: TRBJ2-1
CDR3aa: CARGASRTYNEQFF

v_gene: TRBV6-1
j_gene: TRBJ1-3
CDR3aa: CASSGTGVGNTIYF

v_gene: TRBV5-1
j_gene: TRBJ2-7
CDR3aa: CASSLGPGRGAYEQYF

v_gene: TRBV24-1
j_gene: TRBJ2-1
CDR3aa: CATSDRGQSYNEQFF

v_gene: TRBV6-2/TRBV6-3
j_gene: TRBJ1-1
CDR3aa: CASSYPLTDMNTEAFF

v_gene: TRBV20-1
j_gene: TRBJ2-1
CDR3aa: CSARRGNYNEQFF